These 26 T cell receptor beta chains share one sample of origin, sequenced in a study of blood T cell repertoires in COVID-19. Using immunoSEQ multiplex PCR, the repertoire was profiled, and TCRdb retains in-frame clones only, with some absent. The top ten hold around 25% of the sample, which has under 150,000 clones, almost 80% seen once. Sequencing input: peripheral blood. The receptors here all came from a human donor in a cohort sampled during active COVID-19.

The genes are TRBV28 and TRBJ1-5; D is ambiguous. Trimming took 5 bases from V and 5 from J, leaving 10 bases between them. Per germline, CDR1 MDHEN and CDR2 SYDVKM. The CDR3 sequence is 13 residues long. The CDR3 nucleotides read TGTGCCAGCAGTCCCCCCATTGATCAGCCCCAGCATTTT. Translation gives CASSPPIDQPQHF.

This clone was seen only a few times. The genes are TRBV27 and TRBJ2-7; TRBD1 is a possible D gene (6 bases). From germline, CDR1 is MNHEY and CDR2 SMNVEV (reference sequence). This CDR3 has 16 residues. The V end was cut by 5 bases, the J end by 4 bases, with 21 bases between. CDR3 in amino acids: CASSPYLSTGEYEQYF. The DNA for the CDR3 is TGTGCCAGCAGTCCATACCTATCGACAGGAGAATACGAGCAGTACTTC.

The CDR3 coding sequence is TGTGCCAGCAGCTTTGGGAGGACAGGGAGGGACGAGCAGTACTTC. This encodes CASSFGRTGRDEQYF. V is TRBV11-3 and J is TRBJ2-7; the D gene is possibly TRBD1 (8 bases). This CDR3 contains 15 residues. V lost 3 bases to trimming and J lost 5 bases, with 17 bases between them. Per germline, CDR1 SGHNT and CDR2 YENEEA.

This clone was recorded a few times. The rearrangement links TRBV6-9 to TRBJ1-6; 8 bases agree with TRBD1. This CDR3 region has 18 residues. Germline loops: CDR1 MNHGY, CDR2 SVAAGI. With V trimmed by 0 bases and J by 9 bases, 13 bases remained unmatched. CDR3 in amino acids: CASSYSIVTGTGPSPLHF. The CDR3 DNA reads as TGTGCCAGCAGTTATTCGATTGTAACCGGGACAGGCCCTTCACCCCTCCACTTT.

This clone has only a few counts. CDR3 DNA sequence: TGTGCCAGCTCACCGGGGACAGAATCGGACTATGGCTACACCTTC. Its protein is CASSPGTESDYGYTF. V usage is TRBV18 and J usage is TRBJ1-2; 7 nucleotides line up with TRBD1. The germline V gene has CDR1 KGHSH and CDR2 LQKENI. J gave up 3 bases and V 3 bases, and 7 bases lay outside the gene matches. This CDR3 has 15 amino acids. Supplemented by reference TRBV18 and TRBJ1-2, the full variable domain reads NAGVMQNPRHLVRRRGQEARLRCSPMKGHSHVYWYRQLPEEGLKFMVYLQKENIIDESGMPKERFSAEFPKEGPSILRIQQVVRGDSAAYFCASSPGTESDYGYTFGSGTRLTVV.

This chain connects TRBV10-3 to TRBJ2-7, with a tentative D call TRBD1 (6 bases). The CDR3 length is 13 residues. Germline V lookup: CDR1 ENHRY, CDR2 SYGVKD. V lost 6 bases, J lost 2 bases, and 11 bases lay in between. The CDR3 protein is CAISPGQAYEQYF. The CDR3 coding sequence is TGTGCCATCAGCCCGGGACAAGCCTACGAGCAGTACTTC.

In this sample, this clone turned up once. Here the CDR3 reads CASSSAGESSYNSPLHF. Here the CDR3 DNA reads TGTGCCAGCAGTTCGGCAGGCGAGAGCTCCTATAATTCACCCCTCCACTTT. This chain links TRBV28 with TRBJ1-6; D is ambiguous. Germline V gene sequence: CDR1 MDHEN, CDR2 SYDVKM. This CDR3 has 17 amino acids. V shed 4 bases and J shed 0 bases, with 13 bases lying between them.

There are a few counts of this clone. The CDR3 DNA reads as TGTGCCAGTAGTATTAGGCTAGCCGACGAGCAGTACTTC. This encodes CASSIRLADEQYF. The rearrangement joins TRBV19 to TRBJ2-7; tentatively, D is TRBD2 (5 bases). This CDR3 contains 13 residues. Germline CDR1 reads LNHDA; CDR2 reads SQIVND (reference sequence). V lost 3 bases to trimming and J lost 5 bases, with 11 bases between them.

The chain has TRBV29-1 and TRBJ1-1; D is undetermined. The CDR3 totals 12 residues. The V and J ends lost 7 bases and 4 bases respectively, with 13 bases between them. Germline V gene lookup returns CDR1 SQVTM and CDR2 ANQGSEA. This CDR3 reads CSGVYRGTEAFF. CDR3 sequence (DNA): TGCAGCGGGGTTTACCGGGGCACTGAAGCTTTCTTT. Based on the CDR3 plus reference TRBV29-1 and TRBJ1-1, the full variable domain is SAVISQKPSRDICQRGTSLTIQCQVDSQVTMMFWYRQQPGQSLTLIATANQGSEATYESGFVIDKFPISRPNLTFSTLTVSNMSPEDSSIYLCSGVYRGTEAFFGQGTRLTVV.

The rearrangement joins TRBV20-1 to TRBJ2-5; TRBD2 agrees at 8 bases. V was clipped by 3 bases and J by 1 base; unmatched bases: 7. Germline V gene data show CDR1 as DFQATT and CDR2 as SNEGSKA (reference sequence). The CDR3 consists of 15 residues. CDR3 in amino acids: CSASRIAGGQETQYF. The CDR3 DNA reads TGCAGTGCTAGTAGAATCGCGGGGGGCCAAGAGACCCAGTACTTC.

This chain uses TRBV19 with TRBJ2-7, with D possibly being TRBD2 (5 bases). Trimming took off 7 bases at V and 1 base at J, with 14 bases between the two ends. Germline V lookup: CDR1 LNHDA, CDR2 SQIVND (reference sequence). The CDR3 is 14 residues long. CDR3 sequence: CASKYRDYSYEQYF. The CDR3 DNA follows: TGTGCCAGTAAATACCGGGATTATTCCTACGAGCAGTACTTC.

The V and J genes are TRBV5-5 and TRBJ2-1, with TRBD1 as a possible D gene (6 bases). Between the trimmed V and J ends, which lost 4 bases and 0 bases, there was a span of 14 bases. CDR1 is SGHKS, CDR2 YYEKEE, per germline (reference sequence). This CDR3 is built from 16 residues. CDR3 nucleotides: TGTGCCAGCAGCAGGGTGACAGGTAGCTCCTACAATGAGCAGTTCTTC. It is translated as CASSRVTGSSYNEQFF.

The J gene is TRBJ1-4, the V gene TRBV10-3; a possible D gene is TRBD1 (5 bases). This CDR3 is built from 15 residues. V was cut by 3 bases and J by 5 bases, with 13 bases left in between. Germline loops: CDR1 ENHRY, CDR2 SYGVKD. Written as DNA, the CDR3 is TGTGCCATCAGTGACCAGGGTAGGGGAAATGAAAAACTGTTTTTT. Translation gives CAISDQGRGNEKLFF.

The chain uses TRBV20-1 and TRBJ2-7, with 7 bases matching TRBD1. The CDR3 sequence is 11 residues long. Germline loops: CDR1 DFQATT, CDR2 SNEGSKA (reference sequence). The ends lost 2 bases at V and 6 bases at J; junction bases unmatched: 1. Written as DNA, the CDR3 is TGCAGTGCTAGACAGGGGGTCGAGCAGTACTTC. This sequence encodes CSARQGVEQYF.

The chain recombines TRBV3-1 (or the pseudogene TRBV3-2) with TRBJ1-2, with 9 bases matching TRBD1. Germline assignment: CDR1 LGHDT and CDR2 YNNKEL (reference sequence). Trimming took 2 bases from V and 8 from J; bases not matched to a gene: 3. The CDR3 contains 13 residues. The DNA of the CDR3 is TGTGCCAGCAGCCAACAGGACAGGGGCGGCTACACCTTC. It yields the protein CASSQQDRGGYTF.

This rearrangement joins TRBV30 to TRBJ1-6; 7 bases map to TRBD1. The CDR3 is 16 amino acids. Looked up from germline, CDR1 is GTSNPN and CDR2 is SVGIG (reference sequence). V trimming: 1 base; J trimming: 5 bases; junction bases outside the gene matches: 8. The CDR3 loop reads CAWSGKGTVDNSPLHF. The CDR3 nucleotides are TGTGCCTGGAGTGGAAAAGGGACAGTCGATAATTCACCCCTCCACTTT.

The chain is built from TRBV28 and TRBJ1-1; 9 bases are shared with TRBD1. The CDR3 has 15 residues. Trimming removed 4 bases from V and 5 bases from J; junction bases left unmatched: 8. CDR1 MDHEN and CDR2 SYDVKM come from the germline V gene. CDR3 DNA: TGTGCCAGCAGTTCTCCGACAGGGGGTGGGACTGAAGCTTTCTTT. It codes for CASSSPTGGGTEAFF.

The V gene is TRBV10-3, the J gene TRBJ2-2, with D tentatively TRBD1 (6 bases). V shed 6 bases and J shed 3 bases, with 11 bases lying between them. CDR3 length: 14 amino acids. The V gene's germline CDR1 is ENHRY and CDR2 SYGVKD. Here the CDR3 DNA reads TGTGCCATCAGAGGGGGTTCGGACACCGGGGAGCTGTTTTTT. Its protein is CAIRGGSDTGELFF.

The J gene is TRBJ1-4, the V gene TRBV15, with a tentative D call TRBD1 (5 bases). Germline CDR1 is LNHNV and CDR2 is YYDKDF (reference sequence). This CDR3 comprises 15 residues. Trimming removed 1 base from V and 11 bases from J, with 17 bases in between. DNA for the CDR3: TGTGCCACCAGCAGAGTATTGCTTGGGGGGTTGAAACTGTTTTTT. It codes for CATSRVLLGGLKLFF.

The V and J genes are TRBV5-4 and TRBJ2-2; possible D gene TRBD2, 7 bases. This CDR3 has 15 residues. Germline V gene sequence: CDR1 SGHNT, CDR2 YYREEE (reference sequence). Trimming pared 4 bases from V and 6 bases from J, leaving 16 bases between. As DNA, the CDR3 is TGTGCCAGCAGCCAAGACAGAGGGGGGGCCGGGGAGCTGTTTTTT. As protein: CASSQDRGGAGELFF.

In this sample, this clone turned up once. The chain couples TRBV28 to TRBJ1-1, with D perhaps matching TRBD1 (6 bases). Looked up from germline, CDR1 is MDHEN and CDR2 is SYDVKM. This CDR3 contains 16 residues. The ends were cut back, 5 bases at V and 0 bases at J, with 16 bases in the middle. The chain's CDR3 is CASSPRTRGMNTEAFF. The DNA of the CDR3 is TGTGCCAGCAGTCCCCGAACAAGGGGGATGAACACTGAAGCTTTCTTT.

This sequence joins TRBV28 and TRBJ1-2; 10 bases line up with TRBD1. The V gene end was trimmed by 6 bases and the J gene end by 2 bases; junction bases not matched to a gene: 3. This CDR3 is 14 amino acids long. Germline V CDR1 and CDR2: MDHEN, SYDVKM. The CDR3 loop reads CASSDRGRNYGYTF. The CDR3 nucleotides are TGTGCCAGCAGCGACAGGGGGCGCAACTATGGCTACACCTTC.

V gene TRBV5-4 combines with J gene TRBJ2-3, with D hard to call. The CDR3 length is 16 residues. The germline V gene has CDR1 SGHNT and CDR2 YYREEE (reference sequence). Trimming removed 2 bases at V and 2 bases at J, with 15 bases between. The CDR3 loop reads CASSLALSAATDTQYF. In nucleotides, the CDR3 is TGTGCCAGCAGCTTAGCGTTGTCGGCCGCCACAGATACGCAGTATTTT.

This clone has only one observation. The CDR3 bases are TGTGCCAGCAGCTCTACGACAGGGGGCGGTGGCTACACCTTC. Protein: CASSSTTGGGGYTF. The gene calls are TRBV11-2 and TRBJ1-2, with TRBD1 matching over 10 bases. Germline CDR1 and CDR2: SGHAT and FQNNGV. This CDR3 has 14 amino acids. V lost 4 bases to trimming and J lost 7 bases; unmatched junction nucleotides: 6.

The chain combines TRBV27 with TRBJ1-1, with TRBD1 as a possible D gene (6 bases). V was clipped by 4 bases and J by 7 bases, with 13 bases between them. This CDR3 is built from 13 residues. Germline loops: CDR1 MNHEY, CDR2 SMNVEV (reference sequence). CDR3 amino acids: CASSWGRGGEAFF. The CDR3 bases are TGTGCCAGCAGTTGGGGGAGGGGGGGTGAAGCTTTCTTT.

The rearrangement links TRBV14 to TRBJ1-6; 11 positions agree with TRBD1. The germline V gene has CDR1 SGHDN and CDR2 FVKESK. Trimming cost V 0 bases and J 10 bases; bases outside gene matches: 11. This CDR3 has 18 residues. In nucleotides, the CDR3 is TGTGCCAGCAGCCAAGATATTAGAGTGGACAGGGGGCTATCACCCCTCCACTTT. Translated, it gives CASSQDIRVDRGLSPLHF.